These 3 T cell receptor beta chains were all obtained from the same sample, sequenced in a study of T cells after posttransplantation cyclophosphamide. Profiled with immunoSEQ multiplex PCR; TCRdb holds only in-frame clones, not every one. In total the sample includes some 40,000 clones, none of them seen once. The sequenced sample was PBMCs. These receptor sequences come from a man younger than 40 in good health and a related stem cell transplant donor.

This clone was found many times. The chain links TRBV5-4 to TRBJ1-6, with D possibly TRBD1 on 5 matching bases. From germline, CDR1 is SGHNT and CDR2 YYREEE (reference sequence). The V gene lost 2 bases and the J gene lost 7 bases, with 22 bases spanning the gap. CDR3 length equals 18 residues. CDR3 in amino acids: CASSFGHDSGLTNSPLHF. Written as DNA, the CDR3 is TGTGCCAGCAGCTTTGGACACGACTCAGGCCTTACGAATTCACCCCTCCACTTT. Variable domain in full (rest from reference TRBV5-4 and TRBJ1-6): ETGVTQSPTHLIKTRGQQVTLRCSSQSGHNTVSWYQQALGQGPQFIFQYYREEENGRGNFPPRFSGLQFPNYSSELNVNALELDDSALYLCASSFGHDSGLTNSPLHFGNGTRLTVT.

This clone showed up just a few times. V usage is TRBV15 and J usage is TRBJ2-2, with D maybe TRBD2 (5 bases). This CDR3 has 14 residues. The V gene's germline CDR1 is LNHNV and CDR2 YYDKDF (reference sequence). V was trimmed by 5 bases and J by 6 bases, leaving 13 bases between them. CDR3 nucleotides: TGTGCCACCAGCGCGGGCCCCTTGGCCGGGGAGCTGTTTTTT. It encodes CATSAGPLAGELFF. Full variable domain (missing parts from reference TRBV15 and TRBJ2-2): DAMVIQNPRYQVTQFGKPVTLSCSQTLNHNVMYWYQQKSSQAPKLLFHYYDKDFNNEADTPDNFQSRRPNTSFCFLDIRSPGLGDTAMYLCATSAGPLAGELFFGEGSRLTVL.

This clone came up many times. The chain uses TRBV6-1 and TRBJ1-1, with TRBD1 matching over 7 bases. Germline assignment: CDR1 MNHNS and CDR2 SASEGT. J gave up 1 base and V 6 bases, and 8 bases lay outside the gene matches. The CDR3 has 15 residues. The CDR3 sequence is CASSRQGRGNTEAFF. The DNA for the CDR3 is TGTGCCAGCAGCAGACAGGGAAGAGGGAACACTGAAGCTTTCTTT.